Given below is one T cell receptor (beta chain) in context. Under the authors' procedure: Cell counts per sample came from amplifying reference gene primers. Produced via immunoSEQ multiplex PCR; TCRdb's table is partial and in-frame only. V and J calls and clone size are as listed in that table; D and trimming were resolved from the DNA. The repertoire consists of 90,000 to 150,000 clones, with more than 60% occurring once and the leading ten covering about 2.7%. The data were obtained in a study of blood T cell repertoires in COVID-19. About the study: T cells, B-cell-depleted T cells, or PBMCs provided the cDNA or gDNA that served as material.

The TCR comes from a man aged 50-60 years with acute or convalescent COVID-19. Sequenced input: peripheral blood.

The CDR3: CASRTGSGQPQHF. Written as DNA, the CDR3 is TGTGCCAGCAGAACAGGGTCGGGTCAGCCCCAGCATTTT. The chain carries TRBV6-5 and TRBJ1-5, with D tentatively TRBD1 (6 bases). The CDR3 runs to 13 residues. Trimming took off 6 bases at V and 6 bases at J, with 12 bases between the two ends. Germline V gene lookup returns CDR1 MNHEY and CDR2 SVGAGI.